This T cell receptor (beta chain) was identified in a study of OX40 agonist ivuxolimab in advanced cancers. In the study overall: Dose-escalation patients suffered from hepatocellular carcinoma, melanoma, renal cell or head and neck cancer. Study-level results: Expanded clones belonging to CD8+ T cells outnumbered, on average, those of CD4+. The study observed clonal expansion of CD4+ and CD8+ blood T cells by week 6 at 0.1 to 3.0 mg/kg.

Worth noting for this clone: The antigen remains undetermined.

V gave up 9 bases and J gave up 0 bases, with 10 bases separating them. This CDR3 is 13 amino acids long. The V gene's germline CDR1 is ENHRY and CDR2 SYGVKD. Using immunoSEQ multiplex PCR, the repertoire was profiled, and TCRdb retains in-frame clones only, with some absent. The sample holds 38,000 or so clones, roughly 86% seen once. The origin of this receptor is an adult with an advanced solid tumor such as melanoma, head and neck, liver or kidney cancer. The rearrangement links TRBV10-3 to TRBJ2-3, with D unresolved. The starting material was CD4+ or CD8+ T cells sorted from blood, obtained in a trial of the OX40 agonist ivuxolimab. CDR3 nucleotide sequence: TGTGCCATTCGAGTTTCGAGCACAGATACGCAGTATTTT. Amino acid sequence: CAIRVSSTDTQYF.